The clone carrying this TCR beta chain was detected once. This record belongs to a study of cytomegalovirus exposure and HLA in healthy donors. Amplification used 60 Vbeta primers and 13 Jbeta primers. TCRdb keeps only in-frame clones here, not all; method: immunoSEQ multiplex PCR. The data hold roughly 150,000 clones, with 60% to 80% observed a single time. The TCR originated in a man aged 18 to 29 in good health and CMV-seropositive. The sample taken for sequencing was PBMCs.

CDR3 DNA sequence: TGTGCCAGCAGTTACTTCTCGGGCCAAGAGACCCAGTACTTC. Translated: CASSYFSGQETQYF. The chain carries TRBV6-5 and TRBJ2-5; D unresolved. This CDR3 contains 14 residues. Trimming removed 1 base at V and 1 base at J, with 7 bases between. Per the germline V gene, CDR1 is MNHEY and CDR2 is SVGAGI.